A selection of T cell receptor beta chains follows, all from one sample in a study of cytomegalovirus exposure and HLA in healthy donors. Clones were sequenced by immunoSEQ multiplex PCR, and TCRdb holds only the in-frame ones, with some missing. The sample consists of more than 100,000 clones, 82% of them appearing once. The specimen was PBMCs. These TCRs come from a woman aged 45-65 years in good health and CMV-seropositive. CDR3s include the opening cysteine and the closing phenylalanine or tryptophan. A D gene is named only where the DNA matches it firmly. Clone size is shown for a subset of rows, as once, few, many or a class of expanded clone.

clone size | D gene | J gene | V gene | CDR3 DNA | CDR3 protein
- | TRBD1 | TRBJ1-6 | TRBV2 | TGTGCCAGCAGTGCAGACAGGGGTAAAGGATCACCCCTCCACTTT | CASSADRGKGSPLHF
- | TRBD2 | TRBJ2-1 | TRBV5-1 | TGCGCCAGCAGCTTGCTAAGCGGGGTCGGCAATGAGCAGTTCTTC | CASSLLSGVGNEQFF
once | - | TRBJ1-5 | TRBV19 | TGTGCCAGTAGTAGGATAGGCGGTCAGCCCCAGCATTTT | CASSRIGGQPQHF
- | - | TRBJ1-5 | TRBV10-2 | TGCGCCAGCAGGCCCGGACAGCTCATGAATCAGCCCCAGCATTTT | CASRPGQLMNQPQHF
- | - | TRBJ1-2 | TRBV30 | TGTGCCTGGAGTGCCCAATTTGGGGGGTATGGCTACACCTTC | CAWSAQFGGYGYTF
- | - | TRBJ2-4 | TRBV21-1 | TGTCAGGGGGATTTTTACATTCAGTACTTC | CQGDFYIQYF
- | TRBD2 | TRBJ2-5 | TRBV7-9 | TGTGCCAGCCTTCGAAGCGGGGGGGAGACCCAGTACTTC | CASLRSGGETQYF
- | - | TRBJ2-7 | TRBV5-6 | TGTGCCAGCAGTCGTACGGGGGGCTGGAACGAGCAGTACTTC | CASSRTGGWNEQYF
- | TRBD2 | TRBJ2-1 | TRBV28 | TGTGCCATCACTAGCGGCCTTAACAATGAGCAGTTCTTC | CAITSGLNNEQFF
- | TRBD1 | TRBJ2-6 | TRBV27 | TGTGCCAGCAGACAGGGGGCGAAGGGGGCCAACGTCCTGACTTTC | CASRQGAKGANVLTF
- | TRBD2 | TRBJ2-3 | TRBV5-1 | TGCGCCAGCAGCTTGGAGCTAGCGGGGGACACAGATACGCAGTATTTT | CASSLELAGDTDTQYF
- | TRBD1 | TRBJ2-3 | TRBV11-3 | TGTGCCAGCAGCAGGGACAGTATGACAGATACGCAGTATTTT | CASSRDSMTDTQYF
few | TRBD1 | TRBJ1-5 | TRBV2 | TGTGCCAGCAGTTCGGACAGGGTAGGTCAGCCCCAGCATTTT | CASSSDRVGQPQHF
once | TRBD2 | TRBJ2-4 | TRBV28 | TGTGCCAGCAGTGCCATCGGGACTAGACTAAACATTCAGTACTTC | CASSAIGTRLNIQYF
- | - | TRBJ2-3 | TRBV7-2 | TGTGCCAGCAGCCCAGCGTCAGATACGCAGTATTTT | CASSPASDTQYF
- | TRBD2 | TRBJ2-7 | TRBV7-9 | TGTGCCAGCAGCTTACGGGGACTAGTCGGCAACGAGCAGTACTTC | CASSLRGLVGNEQYF
- | - | TRBJ2-2 | TRBV19 | TGTGCCAGTAGTTGGGGGGGGCAGAACACCGGGGAGCTGTTTTTT | CASSWGGQNTGELFF
- | - | TRBJ2-7 | TRBV4-1 | TGCGCCAGCAGCCGCCGGGACACATTATCCTCCTACGAGCAGTACTTC | CASSRRDTLSSYEQYF
- | - | TRBJ2-4 | TRBV28 | TGTGCCAGCAACGTCGCAGGGAAGTCCAAAAACATTCAGTACTTC | CASNVAGKSKNIQYF
- | TRBD1 | TRBJ1-3 | TRBV18 | TGTGCCAGCCAACCGGGACAGGGTGCTGGAAACACCATATATTTT | CASQPGQGAGNTIYF
once | TRBD2 | TRBJ2-2 | TRBV19 | TGTGCCAGTAGAGGACTAGCGGGGAACACCGGGGAGCTGTTTTTT | CASRGLAGNTGELFF
- | - | TRBJ2-5 | TRBV5-6 | TGTGCCAGCAGCAGCAGGGGTTGGGAGACCCAGTACTTC | CASSSRGWETQYF
- | - | TRBJ1-4 | TRBV5-4 | TGTGCCAGCAGCTTGAGGGGAGCGGGAACTCCGTCAACTAATGAAAAACTGTTTTTT | CASSLRGAGTPSTNEKLFF
- | - | TRBJ2-7 | TRBV4-3 | TGCGCCAGCAGCCAAAGGATACAGAGCTCCTACGAGCAGTACTTC | CASSQRIQSSYEQYF
- | - | TRBJ1-4 | TRBV4-1 | TGCGCCAGCAGCCGCGGAAACCTGGAAAAACTGTTTTTT | CASSRGNLEKLFF
- | - | TRBJ2-7 | TRBV19 | TGTGCCAGTAGCTACGCGGCTAGCTACGAGCAGTACTTC | CASSYAASYEQYF
- | TRBD2 | TRBJ2-5 | TRBV19 | TGTGCCAGTAGTATAATTGGGACTAGCGGACAAGAGACCCAGTACTTC | CASSIIGTSGQETQYF
- | TRBD1 | TRBJ1-1 | TRBV27 | TGTGCCAGCAGTTTACGAGGACAGGGACTCACTGAAGCTTTCTTT | CASSLRGQGLTEAFF
- | TRBD2 | TRBJ2-7 | TRBV6-5 | TGTGCCAGCAGTGCACTAGCGGGAGAGACCTACGAGCAGTACTTC | CASSALAGETYEQYF
- | - | TRBJ1-5 | TRBV27 | TGTGCCAGCAGCCGGACAGAACATCAGCCCCAGCATTTT | CASSRTEHQPQHF
- | - | TRBJ2-7 | TRBV28 | TGTGCCAGCACGTCCGGGAACACCTACGAGCAGTACTTC | CASTSGNTYEQYF
- | - | TRBJ2-7 | TRBV7-9 | TGTGCCAGCAGCCTCAGGTCCTACGAGCAGTACTTC | CASSLRSYEQYF
few | - | TRBJ1-6 | TRBV30 | TGTGCCTGGAGTGCCACCCCTCGTCCAGATTCTAATTCACCCCTCCACTTT | CAWSATPRPDSNSPLHF
- | TRBD1 | TRBJ2-1 | TRBV27 | TGTGCCAGCAGTTACCGGGACAGGGGCTACAATGAGCAGTTCTTC | CASSYRDRGYNEQFF
once | - | TRBJ2-4 | TRBV2 | TGTGCCAGCAGTGAAGGGAGGGGACCTATCGACATTCAGTACTTC | CASSEGRGPIDIQYF
- | - | TRBJ2-7 | TRBV7-6 | TGTGCCAGCAGCTTAGAGGCCGGGGACAAATCCTACGAGCAGTACTTC | CASSLEAGDKSYEQYF
- | - | TRBJ1-5 | TRBV6-6 | TGTGCCAGCAGTGCGAAGAGTAATCAGCCCCAGCATTTT | CASSAKSNQPQHF
- | - | TRBJ1-5 | TRBV19 | TGTGCCAGTAGTATAGAGGCAGGGACGGGAGGGCCCCAGCATTTT | CASSIEAGTGGPQHF
few | TRBD2 | TRBJ2-1 | TRBV7-8 | TGTGCCAGCAGCCTTACTAGCGGGGGGTTAAATGAGCAGTTCTTC | CASSLTSGGLNEQFF
- | - | TRBJ2-1 | TRBV28 | TGTGCCAGCAGTTTCTGGACAGAAGTCAATGAGCAGTTCTTC | CASSFWTEVNEQFF
- | TRBD2 | TRBJ2-1 | TRBV4-1 | TGCGCCAGCAGCCAAGAACCTAGCGGGGGGACCTACAATGAGCAGTTCTTC | CASSQEPSGGTYNEQFF
- | - | TRBJ2-2 | TRBV14 | TGCCCCCCCGCGAGACATACCCCCACCGGGGAGCTGTTTTTT | CPPARHTPTGELFF
once | TRBD1 | TRBJ1-5 | TRBV28 | TGTGCCAGCAGTTTCTCATCAGGGGGCTTACCCCAGCATTTT | CASSFSSGGLPQHF
- | - | TRBJ2-1 | TRBV10-2 | TGCGCCAGCAGTGATAGAAGTCAGGGGAACAATGAGCAGTTCTTC | CASSDRSQGNNEQFF
once | - | TRBJ1-1 | TRBV5-8 | TGTGCCAGCAGCTTTCGGACTGTCTCTGAAGCTTTCTTT | CASSFRTVSEAFF
few | TRBD2 | TRBJ2-1 | TRBV12-5 | TGTGCTACAGCTAGCGGGGGGCCGAACAATGAGCAGTTCTTC | CATASGGPNNEQFF
- | - | TRBJ1-1 | TRBV29-1 | TGCAGCGTTGAAGATCGTAAGGGGAGGACTGAAGCTTTCTTT | CSVEDRKGRTEAFF
- | TRBD1 | TRBJ2-1 | TRBV19 | TGTGCCAGTAGTGTGGGACAGTCCTACAATGAGCAGTTCTTC | CASSVGQSYNEQFF
- | TRBD2 | TRBJ2-1 | TRBV4-1 | TGCGCCAGCAGCCTGGAAGCGGGAGGGCCCAGCTCCTACAATGAGCAGTTCTTC | CASSLEAGGPSSYNEQFF
- | - | TRBJ2-1 | TRBV27 | TGTGCCAGCAGTTCGGCGGTAAGCTCCTACAATGAGCAGTTCTTC | CASSSAVSSYNEQFF
- | - | TRBJ1-1 | TRBV7-9 | TGTGCCAGCAGCTTAGCGGGACTCGGGAACGATCGAGCTTTCTTT | CASSLAGLGNDRAFF
- | - | TRBJ2-7 | TRBV7-8 | TGTGCCAGCAGCGCAAATTCGGGCTACGAGCAGTACTTC | CASSANSGYEQYF
- | TRBD1 | TRBJ2-7 | TRBV25-1 | TGTGCCAGCAGTGTGGGACAGGGGGCCACCTACGAGCAGTACTTC | CASSVGQGATYEQYF